This TCR beta chain was found in a study of shared clonotypes between healthy human individuals. The CDR3 is made up of 12 amino acids. With 4 bases clipped from V and 7 bases from J, the junction kept 1 base outside the gene matches. Germline V gene lookup returns CDR1 SGHTA and CDR2 FQGTGA. Naive CD8 cells were CD45RO-negative, positively selected for CCR7, excluding terminally differentiated effector memory CD45RA+ cells. Method: immunoSEQ multiplex PCR; TCRdb's copy keeps in-frame clones and lacks some. Among roughly 550,000 clones, 95% to 96% were seen once, and the ten largest hold 0.095% to 0.12%.

The chain is built from TRBV7-3 and TRBJ2-1; 7 nucleotides line up with TRBD1. This TCR was recovered from a woman younger than 45 in good health. Sample: naive CD8+ T cells sorted from blood. Here the CDR3 reads CASSSTGNEQFF. CDR3 coding DNA: TGTGCCAGCAGCTCGACAGGGAATGAGCAGTTCTTC.